Following are 8 T cell receptor beta chains from one sample sequenced in a study of cytomegalovirus exposure and HLA in healthy donors. Vbeta (60) and Jbeta (13) primers were used in the PCR. The data were produced by immunoSEQ multiplex PCR, yet TCRdb's version contains in-frame clones alone and is incomplete. The sample comprises tens of thousands of clones, roughly 80% of which are singletons, and under 30% rests with the top ten. Source material: PBMCs. These receptors came from a woman aged 35 to 49 in good health and CMV-seropositive.

This rearrangement joins TRBV4-3 to TRBJ2-3; D is possibly TRBD2 (7 bases). CDR1 is LGHNA, CDR2 YSLEER, per germline. V lost 1 base to trimming and J lost 1 base, with 15 bases between them. There are 17 residues in the CDR3. The CDR3 region has the DNA TGCGCCAGCAGCCAAGCCCCCACGGGGGGCGGCACAGATACGCAGTATTTT. Amino acids: CASSQAPTGGGTDTQYF.

This chain links TRBV2 with TRBJ2-5, with D possibly TRBD1 on 6 matching bases. CDR1 and CDR2 (germline): SNHLY, FYNNEI. V lost 9 bases, J lost 11 bases, and 22 bases lay in between. The CDR3 totals 13 residues. As DNA, the CDR3 is TGTGCCAGTACACGGGACACCCTCGAGGAGCAGTACTTC. Its protein is CASTRDTLEEQYF.

The gene calls are TRBV6-5 and TRBJ1-2, with unresolved D. The V end was cut by 7 bases, the J end by 7 bases, with 13 bases between. This CDR3 has 12 residues. Germline V gene data show CDR1 as MNHEY and CDR2 as SVGAGI. The CDR3 is CASKRDSGGYTF. Here the CDR3 DNA reads TGTGCCAGCAAGCGGGATAGTGGTGGCTACACCTTC.

The CDR3 nucleotides are TGTGCCAGCAGTTCCCAGCGGTATGGCTACACCTTC. This gives the protein CASSSQRYGYTF. V and J are TRBV28 and TRBJ1-2; D gene uncertain. This CDR3 has 12 residues. Germline V gene sequence: CDR1 MDHEN, CDR2 SYDVKM. V gave up 4 bases and J gave up 5 bases, with 8 bases separating them.

The chain couples TRBV29-1 to TRBJ2-7; D is uncertain. The CDR3 is made up of 10 amino acids. Trimming took off 6 bases at V and 5 bases at J, with 8 bases between the two ends. Germline-derived CDR1 and CDR2 are SQVTM and ANQGSEA. DNA of the CDR3: TGCAGCGTAAACGGAGACGAGCAGTACTTC. Encoded protein: CSVNGDEQYF.

V and J are TRBV11-2 and TRBJ2-1, with a weak D call TRBD2 (6 bases). V gave up 6 bases and J gave up 4 bases, with 10 bases separating them. The CDR3 runs 13 residues. Germline CDR1 and CDR2: SGHAT and FQNNGV. The CDR3 coding sequence is TGTGCCAGCAGACGGACTACTTACAATGAGCAGTTCTTC. This gives the protein CASRRTTYNEQFF.

CDR3 protein: CASTLGSGGSYNEQFF. DNA for the CDR3: TGTGCCAGCACCTTAGGTAGCGGGGGGTCCTACAATGAGCAGTTCTTC. The rearrangement joins TRBV6-6 to TRBJ2-1; TRBD2 matches 10 bases. Looked up from germline, CDR1 is MNHNY and CDR2 is SVGAGI (reference sequence). J gave up 1 base and V 7 bases, and 7 bases lay outside the gene matches. CDR3 length: 16 residues.

This clone was observed a few times. The rearrangement joins TRBV5-1 to TRBJ1-1; the D gene is possibly TRBD1 (6 bases). The CDR3 is made up of 15 amino acids. Germline assignment: CDR1 SGHRS and CDR2 YFSETQ. Trimming left V 0 bases short and J 13 bases short, with 22 bases between. DNA of the CDR3: TGCGCCAGCAGCTTGGGTGGGACACAGGCTGGCAGGGATTTCTTT. Translating it yields CASSLGGTQAGRDFF.